These T cell receptor beta chains were read from a single sample in a study of chemoradiotherapy in HPV16-positive cancers. Data came from immunoSEQ multiplex PCR; TCRdb stores just in-frame clones and leaves some out. The profile shows 1,000 to 1,500 clones, almost 90% of them singletons. Sequencing used tumor tissue, obtained from a patient who underwent chemoradiotherapy. These receptors all come from a human donor with HPV-associated anogenital cancer. The CDR3 runs from the conserved cysteine through the conserved F or W.

j_gene | len | v_gene | CDR3aa
TRBJ1-1 | 15 | TRBV7-2 | CASSLGGSINTEAFF
TRBJ1-5 | 18 | TRBV15 | CATSRDSNTGSGNQPQHF
TRBJ2-3 | 12 | TRBV29-1 | CSAQTGGDTQYF
TRBJ1-1 | 12 | TRBV28 | CASGRWDTEAFF
TRBJ2-1 | 16 | TRBV4-1 | CASSRTLAGGINEQFF
TRBJ2-1 | 12 | TRBV11-2 | CASSLRTGEQFF
TRBJ2-5 | 13 | TRBV5-4 | CASSADHTETQYF
TRBJ2-1 | 15 | TRBV9 | CASSVASDGYNEQFF
TRBJ1-3 | 16 | TRBV5-4 | CASSLGGGRTGNTIYF
TRBJ1-5 | 15 | TRBV18 | CASSPDGMGNQPQHF
TRBJ2-5 | 14 | TRBV7-2 | CASSLVGGRETQYF
TRBJ1-2 | 12 | TRBV9 | CASSPEGGGYTF
TRBJ1-2 | 12 | TRBV29-1 | CSVETGVYGYTF
TRBJ2-1 | 12 | TRBV19 | CASSLSGGEQFF
TRBJ2-1 | 12 | TRBV11-3 | CASSQGQGQQFF
TRBJ2-7 | 12 | TRBV10-3 | CAISEAGLEQYF
TRBJ1-1 | 12 | TRBV28 | CASSYRPAEAFF
TRBJ2-3 | 14 | TRBV5-1 | CASTDLGGEDTQYF
TRBJ2-7 | 14 | TRBV6-6 | CASSYRLGSYEQYF
TRBJ1-3 | 13 | TRBV13 | CASSLLGGNTIYF
TRBJ1-2 | 13 | TRBV2 | CASSFLVNYGYTF
TRBJ1-2 | 17 | TRBV15 | CATSSRDRGRRNYGYTF
TRBJ2-2 | 15 | TRBV6-1 | CASSESGRNTGELFF
TRBJ2-2 | 18 | TRBV28 | CASSLPGFGGGRLGELFF
TRBJ2-3 | 15 | TRBV29-1 | CSVDGGGSGIDTQYF
TRBJ1-2 | 14 | TRBV9 | CASSVAPDSYGYTF
TRBJ2-1 | 11 | TRBV29-1 | CSVDPYNEQFF
TRBJ2-1 | 13 | TRBV5-1 | CASSGDSYNEQFF
TRBJ2-1 | 15 | TRBV7-3 | CASSLRQGSYNEQFF
TRBJ1-5 | 15 | TRBV4-1 | CASSQEGTTNQPQHF
TRBJ2-1 | 16 | TRBV7-3 | CASSLTGGPSYNEQFF
TRBJ1-4 | 15 | TRBV6-5 | CASRPGWDSNEKLFF
TRBJ2-7 | 17 | TRBV21-1 | CASNQYSGTRSCYEQYF
TRBJ2-3 | 14 | TRBV9 | CASSPGGRTDTQYF
TRBJ1-5 | 17 | TRBV19 | CASSIDRTRTGNQPQHF
TRBJ2-1 | 12 | TRBV11-2 | CASSQRTGGQFF
TRBJ2-2 | 15 | TRBV19 | CASSRAGVITGELFF
TRBJ2-3 | 13 | TRBV6-4 | CASSDTSEDTQYF
TRBJ1-5 | 15 | TRBV6-1 | CASNSGQGGNQPQHF
TRBJ2-7 | 11 | TRBV5-5 | CASSLDHEQYF
TRBJ2-3 | 16 | TRBV4-3 | CASSQELAGGPDTQYF
TRBJ1-1 | 17 | TRBV19 | CASTGRAAMKMNTEAFF
TRBJ1-2 | 14 | TRBV19 | CASSGGHLNYGYTF
TRBJ1-3 | 16 | TRBV7-2 | CASSLALMLSGNTIYF